This T cell receptor beta chain derives from a study of blood T cell repertoires in COVID-19. V lost 8 bases to trimming and J lost 4 bases; unmatched junction nucleotides: 7. This CDR3 has 13 amino acids. Germline V gene data show CDR1 as LNHDA and CDR2 as SQIVND (reference sequence). Clones were read by immunoSEQ multiplex PCR, and TCRdb kept only the in-frame ones, dropping some. The sample carries around 42,000 clones, 79% recorded once. Sequencing was done on a sample of peripheral blood. This sequence joins TRBV19 and TRBJ1-1; the match to TRBD1 covers 7 bases. This receptor was obtained from an elderly woman with acute or convalescent COVID-19. CDR3 bases: TGTGCCAGTCAAGACAGGGCGGTCACTGAAGCTTTCTTT. Translated: CASQDRAVTEAFF.